The entry below gives a single T cell receptor (beta chain) sequence along with its context. The antigen is undetermined. The record originates from a study of cytomegalovirus exposure and HLA in healthy donors. The PCR made use of 60 Vbeta and 13 Jbeta primers. Sequencing was performed with immunoSEQ multiplex PCR; in TCRdb, only in-frame clones are kept and a portion is missing. This sample has about 190,000 clones, with roughly 87% found just once. Study-level results: High sensitivity and specificity were reportedly achieved when the classifier diagnosed cytomegalovirus status. In an earlier analysis, most TCR beta V segments were productive about 87% or about 30% of the time. Donors were assumed by presence/absence analyses to have roughly uniform sequencing depth. There were 150 or so TCR beta chains listed as cytomegalovirus-associated.

The sequence came from a man between 45 and 60 years old in good health and CMV-seronegative. Sequencing was carried out using PBMCs.

Here the CDR3 reads CASSEDAGGFGELFF. CDR3 nucleotides: TGTGCCAGCAGTGAAGACGCAGGGGGTTTCGGGGAGCTGTTTTTT. The rearrangement joins TRBV6-1 to TRBJ2-2, with 7 bases matching TRBD1. Looked up from germline, CDR1 is MNHNS and CDR2 is SASEGT. Germline trimming cut 1 base from V and 7 bases from J; bases unmatched to any gene: 6. The CDR3 loop spans 15 amino acids.